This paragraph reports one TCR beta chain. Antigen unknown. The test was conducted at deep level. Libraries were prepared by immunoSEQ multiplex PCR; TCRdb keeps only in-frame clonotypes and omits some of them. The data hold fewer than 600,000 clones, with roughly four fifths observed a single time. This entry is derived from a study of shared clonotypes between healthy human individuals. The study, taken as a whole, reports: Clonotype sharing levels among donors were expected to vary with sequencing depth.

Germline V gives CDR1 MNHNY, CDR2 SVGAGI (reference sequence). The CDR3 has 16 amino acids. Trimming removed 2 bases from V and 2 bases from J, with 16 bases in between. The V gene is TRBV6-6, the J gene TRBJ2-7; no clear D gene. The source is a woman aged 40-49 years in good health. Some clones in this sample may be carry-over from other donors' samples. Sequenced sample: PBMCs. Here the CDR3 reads CASSYPESPAPYEQYF. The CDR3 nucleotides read TGTGCCAGCAGTTACCCCGAATCTCCAGCCCCCTACGAGCAGTACTTC.